The 23 T cell receptor beta chains in this list originate from one sample, sequenced in a study of T cell responses to AZD1222 COVID-19 vaccine. Produced via immunoSEQ multiplex PCR; TCRdb's table is partial and in-frame only. Seen here are fewer than 200,000 clones, about 91% observed once, and the top ten hold roughly 11%. The specimen was peripheral blood, collected 28 days after the second AZD1222 dose. The source is an adult who received the AZD1222 COVID-19 vaccine.

The chain employs TRBV12-3 or TRBV12-4 and TRBJ2-3; D gene unclear. The V gene lost 10 bases and the J gene lost 1 base, with 12 bases spanning the gap. The CDR3 sequence is 13 residues long. The CDR3 DNA reads as TGTGCCACAGCACGGTCCGGCACAGATACGCAGTATTTT. Translating gives CATARSGTDTQYF.

This clone was counted many times. V and J are TRBV7-9 and TRBJ1-5; 8 nucleotides line up with TRBD1. This CDR3 has 17 amino acids. After removal of 3 bases from V and 8 bases from J, the junction contained 15 bases not matched to a gene. Looked up from germline, CDR1 is SEHNR and CDR2 is FQNEAQ (reference sequence). CDR3 in amino acids: CASSFSIIQGDSEPQHF. CDR3 bases: TGTGCCAGCAGCTTTAGTATCATACAGGGGGATTCGGAGCCCCAGCATTTT.

V gene TRBV5-5 combines with J gene TRBJ2-2; D may match TRBD1 or TRBD2 (6 bases each). With 4 bases removed from V and 4 bases from J, the gap between germline ends came to 14 bases. CDR1 and CDR2 from the germline V gene are SGHKS and YYEKEE (reference sequence). The CDR3 has 15 amino acids. The CDR3 sequence is CASSPWGAITGELFF. The CDR3 DNA sequence: TGTGCCAGCAGCCCGTGGGGGGCGATCACCGGGGAGCTGTTTTTT.

There are a few counts of this clone. The chain couples TRBV9 to TRBJ2-5, with 11 bases fitting TRBD2. The CDR3 length is 16 residues. CDR1 SGDLS and CDR2 YYNGEE come from the germline V gene. J gave up 5 bases and V 0 bases, and 6 bases lay outside the gene matches. CDR3 sequence reads: CASSVAPSGGWETQYF. In DNA, the CDR3 is TGTGCCAGCAGCGTAGCCCCTAGCGGGGGGTGGGAGACCCAGTACTTC.

The chain links TRBV12-3 or TRBV12-4 to TRBJ1-1; the D is unclear. The CDR3 contains 12 residues. The V end was cut by 4 bases, the J end by 6 bases, with 9 bases between. The CDR3 DNA reads as TGTGCCAGCAGTTCGCCCGCGGCTGAAGCTTTCTTT. It encodes CASSSPAAEAFF.

V is TRBV5-1 and J is TRBJ2-3; 12 positions match TRBD2. Per germline, CDR1 SGHRS and CDR2 YFSETQ. The CDR3 runs 18 residues. Unmatched junction bases numbered 8, after V lost 3 bases and J lost 0 bases. CDR3 bases: TGCGCCAGCAGCTCATCTAGCGGGGGGGCCTTGAGCACAGATACGCAGTATTTT. Residues: CASSSSSGGALSTDTQYF.

The V call is TRBV28, the J call TRBJ1-3, with unresolved D. Germline assignment: CDR1 MDHEN and CDR2 SYDVKM. The CDR3 consists of 14 residues. Trimming pared 3 bases from V and 3 bases from J, leaving 9 bases between. CDR3 amino acids: CASSLIGLGNTIYF. The CDR3 coding sequence is TGTGCCAGCAGTTTGATCGGTCTTGGAAACACCATATATTTT.

The chain has TRBV3-1 (or the pseudogene TRBV3-2) and TRBJ2-2, with 8 bases that match TRBD1. V was pared by 1 base and J by 4 bases, with 5 bases of the junction left unmatched. This CDR3 is 16 amino acids long. CDR1 LGHDT and CDR2 YNNKEL come from the germline V gene (reference sequence). CDR3 sequence (DNA): TGTGCCAGCAGCCAAGCAACGGACAGGGTCACCGGGGAGCTGTTTTTT. It translates to CASSQATDRVTGELFF.

Only a few counts were recorded for this clone. The genes are TRBV19 and TRBJ2-3; 8 nucleotides match TRBD2. The CDR3 loop spans 18 amino acids. Looked up from germline, CDR1 is LNHDA and CDR2 is SQIVND (reference sequence). Trimming at V came to 1 base and at J to 0 bases, leaving 9 bases not matched to a gene. The CDR3 DNA reads TGTGCCAGTAGTATAGCGCGCGGGGGGCCTTCTAGCACAGATACGCAGTATTTT. It translates to CASSIARGGPSSTDTQYF.

V and J are TRBV5-1 and TRBJ2-7; no clear D. This CDR3 is built from 14 residues. Trimming pared 2 bases from V and 1 base from J, leaving 10 bases between. Germline V gene data show CDR1 as SGHRS and CDR2 as YFSETQ. The DNA for the CDR3 is TGCGCCAGCAGCTTCGCGGCAGGATCCTACGAGCAGTACTTC. Residues: CASSFAAGSYEQYF.

The gene calls are TRBV7-3 and TRBJ2-3; possible D gene TRBD1, 6 bases. Looked up from germline, CDR1 is SGHTA and CDR2 is FQGTGA. The V end lost 5 bases, the J end lost 0 bases, and 18 bases lay between the germline ends. The length of the CDR3 is 17 residues. The DNA for the CDR3 is TGTGCCAGCAGCCCTACTCTCGGACAGACTAGCACAGATACGCAGTATTTT. Translated, it gives CASSPTLGQTSTDTQYF.

CDR3 loop: CASSLERGSDYGYTF. CDR3 bases: TGTGCCAGCAGCTTAGAAAGGGGGTCCGACTATGGCTACACCTTC. This chain joins TRBV13 and TRBJ1-2, with D tentatively TRBD1 (6 bases). V lost 1 base and J 3 bases, leaving 12 bases between the germline ends. The CDR3 is made up of 15 amino acids. Germline CDR1 reads PRHDT; CDR2 reads FYEKMQ (reference sequence).

This sequence joins TRBV7-2 and TRBJ1-1; TRBD1 might be the D (5 bases). The CDR3 contains 15 residues. The ends were cut back, 3 bases at V and 6 bases at J, with 17 bases in the middle. CDR1 is SGHTA, CDR2 FQGNSA, per germline. The CDR3 loop reads CASSLGGVGTSEAFF. In DNA, the CDR3 is TGTGCCAGCAGCTTGGGAGGAGTGGGGACGTCTGAAGCTTTCTTT.

This rearrangement joins TRBV7-2 to TRBJ1-6; 7 bases map to TRBD1. CDR1 and CDR2 from the germline V gene are SGHTA and FQGNSA. The CDR3 extends over 16 amino acids. Germline trimming cut 0 bases from V and 5 bases from J; bases unmatched to any gene: 4. The CDR3 DNA sequence: TGTGCCAGCAGCTTAGCGGGAGGGGGCAATAATTCACCCCTCCACTTT. It is translated as CASSLAGGGNNSPLHF.

The chain couples TRBV7-3 to TRBJ1-2; 7 nucleotides match TRBD1. The CDR3 has 13 amino acids. After removal of 4 bases from V and 7 bases from J, the junction contained 6 bases not matched to a gene. From germline, CDR1 is SGHTA and CDR2 FQGTGA. This CDR3 reads CASSSRQGGGYTF. The CDR3 nucleotides read TGTGCCAGCAGCTCTCGACAGGGCGGTGGCTACACCTTC.

In nucleotides, the CDR3 is TGCGCCAGCAGCTTAGCGGGGTTCAACACCGGGGAGCTGTTTTTT. Translating gives CASSLAGFNTGELFF. The genes are TRBV5-1 and TRBJ2-2; 7 bases align to TRBD2. Losses at the gene ends were 2 bases for V and 2 bases for J; bases not matched to a gene: 3. The CDR3 covers 15 residues. Germline V gene sequence: CDR1 SGHRS, CDR2 YFSETQ.

CDR3 nucleotides: TGTGCCAGCAGCTCCCCGACACTGACCTACAATGAGCAGTTCTTC. This encodes CASSSPTLTYNEQFF. V is TRBV7-2 and J is TRBJ2-1, with D uncertain. Per the germline V gene, CDR1 is SGHTA and CDR2 is FQGNSA. Trimming removed 4 bases at V and 2 bases at J, with 12 bases between. CDR3 size: 15 residues.

This sequence joins TRBV7-8 and TRBJ1-1; weak D call: TRBD1 (5 bases). V was pared by 5 bases and J by 5 bases, with 12 bases between. The CDR3 runs to 13 residues. CDR1 is SGHVS and CDR2 is FQNEAQ in the germline V gene. The CDR3 here is CASSPSQGTEAFF. CDR3 DNA sequence: TGTGCCAGCAGCCCCTCGCAGGGAACTGAAGCTTTCTTT.

A remark on this clone: Germline and junction disagree at one end, which may indicate a read error. The rearrangement links TRBV6-5 to TRBJ1-1; no definite D call. The CDR3 consists of 13 residues. CDR1 MNHEY and CDR2 SVGAGI come from the germline V gene. The DNA of the CDR3 is TGTGCCAGCAGTGACTCGTGGTTAGATGAAGCTTTCTTT. It codes for CASSDSWLDEAFF.

The rearrangement joins TRBV19 to TRBJ2-7, with a tentative D call TRBD2 (6 bases). The V end was cut by 6 bases, the J end by 0 bases, with 15 bases between. The CDR3 contains 15 residues. The V gene's germline CDR1 is LNHDA and CDR2 SQIVND (reference sequence). CDR3: CASSPAGGSSYEQYF. CDR3 sequence (DNA): TGTGCCAGTAGCCCAGCCGGGGGTTCCTCCTACGAGCAGTACTTC. Complete variable domain (other parts from reference TRBV19 and TRBJ2-7): DGGITQSPKYLFRKEGQNVTLSCEQNLNHDAMYWYRQDPGQGLRLIYYSQIVNDFQKGDIAEGYSVSREKKESFPLTVTSAQKNPTAFYLCASSPAGGSSYEQYFGPGTRLTVT.

This sequence joins TRBV5-1 and TRBJ1-2; no definite D call. V lost 4 bases and J 7 bases, leaving 14 bases between the germline ends. The CDR3 length is 13 residues. Germline V gene lookup returns CDR1 SGHRS and CDR2 YFSETQ. This chain's CDR3 is CASSLDGQFGYTF. The CDR3 DNA is TGCGCCAGCAGCCTGGACGGCCAATTTGGCTACACCTTC.

V gene TRBV19 combines with J gene TRBJ1-5; 7 bases agree with TRBD1. The V and J ends lost 8 bases and 0 bases, in that order; junction bases with no gene match: 19. The CDR3 contains 19 residues. Germline V lookup: CDR1 LNHDA, CDR2 SQIVND (reference sequence). The CDR3 region is CASRFTLTDREYSNQPQHF. Here the CDR3 DNA reads TGTGCCAGTCGCTTCACGTTGACCGACAGGGAATATAGCAATCAGCCCCAGCATTTT.

V is TRBV6-2 or TRBV6-3 and J is TRBJ2-2; D unresolved. Trimming removed 0 bases at V and 1 base at J, with 9 bases between. This CDR3 has 16 amino acids. Germline CDR1 is MNHEY and CDR2 is SVGEGT. The CDR3 DNA reads TGTGCCAGCAGTTACTCGAGTCTGGAGAACACCGGGGAGCTGTTTTTT. It translates to CASSYSSLENTGELFF.